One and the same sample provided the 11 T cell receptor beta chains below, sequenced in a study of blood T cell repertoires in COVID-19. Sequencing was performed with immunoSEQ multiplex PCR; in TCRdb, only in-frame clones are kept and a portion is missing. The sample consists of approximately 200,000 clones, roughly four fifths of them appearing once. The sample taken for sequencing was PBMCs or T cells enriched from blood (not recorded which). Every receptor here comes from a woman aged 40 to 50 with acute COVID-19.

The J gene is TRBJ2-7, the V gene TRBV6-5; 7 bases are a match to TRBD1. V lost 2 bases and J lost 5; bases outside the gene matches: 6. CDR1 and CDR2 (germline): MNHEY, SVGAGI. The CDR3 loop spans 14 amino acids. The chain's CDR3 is CASSYGGRGNEQYF. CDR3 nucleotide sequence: TGTGCCAGCAGTTACGGCGGCAGGGGGAACGAGCAGTACTTC.

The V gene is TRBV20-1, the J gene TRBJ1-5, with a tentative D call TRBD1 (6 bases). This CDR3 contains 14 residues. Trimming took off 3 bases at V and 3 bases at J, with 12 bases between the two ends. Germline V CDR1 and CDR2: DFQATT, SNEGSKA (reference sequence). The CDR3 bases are TGCAGTGCTAGTCCAACAGGGTCCAATCAGCCCCAGCATTTT. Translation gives CSASPTGSNQPQHF.

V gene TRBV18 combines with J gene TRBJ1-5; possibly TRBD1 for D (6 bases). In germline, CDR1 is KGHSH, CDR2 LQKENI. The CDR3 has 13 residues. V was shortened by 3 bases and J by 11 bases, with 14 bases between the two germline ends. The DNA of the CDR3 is TGTGCCAGCTCACCTACAGGGACGCCCTCCCAGCATTTT. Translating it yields CASSPTGTPSQHF.

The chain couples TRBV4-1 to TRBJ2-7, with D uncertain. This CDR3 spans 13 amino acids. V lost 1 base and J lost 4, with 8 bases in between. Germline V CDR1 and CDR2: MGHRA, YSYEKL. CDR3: CASSQGPFYEQYF. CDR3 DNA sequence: TGCGCCAGCAGCCAAGGGCCCTTTTACGAGCAGTACTTC.

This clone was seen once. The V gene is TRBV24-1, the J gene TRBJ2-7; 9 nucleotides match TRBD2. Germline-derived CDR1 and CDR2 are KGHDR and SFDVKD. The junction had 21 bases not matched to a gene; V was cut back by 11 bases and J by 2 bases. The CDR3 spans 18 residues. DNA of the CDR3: TGTGCCATTAGACAGGGTCGAGCGGGAGGTGGTCCCCCCTACGAGCAGTACTTC. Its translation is CAIRQGRAGGGPPYEQYF.

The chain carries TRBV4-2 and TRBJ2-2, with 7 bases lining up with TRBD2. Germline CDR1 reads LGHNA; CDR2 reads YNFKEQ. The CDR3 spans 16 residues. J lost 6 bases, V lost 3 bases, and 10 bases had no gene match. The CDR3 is CASSHTNGGTPGELFF. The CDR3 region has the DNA TGTGCCAGCAGCCACACGAACGGGGGGACCCCCGGGGAGCTGTTTTTT.

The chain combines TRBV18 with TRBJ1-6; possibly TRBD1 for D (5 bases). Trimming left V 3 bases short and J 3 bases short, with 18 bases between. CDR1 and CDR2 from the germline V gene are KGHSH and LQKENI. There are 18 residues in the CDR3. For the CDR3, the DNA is TGTGCCAGCTCACCGCTCGACAGCGATCTTCACTATAATTCACCCCTCCACTTT. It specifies CASSPLDSDLHYNSPLHF.

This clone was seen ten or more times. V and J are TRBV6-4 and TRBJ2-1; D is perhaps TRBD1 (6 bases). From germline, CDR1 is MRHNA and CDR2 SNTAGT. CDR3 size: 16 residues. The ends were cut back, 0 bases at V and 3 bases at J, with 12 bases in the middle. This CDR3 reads CASSDSGHKDYNEQFF. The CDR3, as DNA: TGTGCCAGCAGTGACTCGGGACACAAAGACTACAATGAGCAGTTCTTC.

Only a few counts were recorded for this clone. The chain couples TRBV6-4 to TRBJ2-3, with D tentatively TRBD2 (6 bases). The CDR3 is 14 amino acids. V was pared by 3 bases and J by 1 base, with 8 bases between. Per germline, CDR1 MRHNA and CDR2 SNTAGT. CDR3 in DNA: TGTGCCAGCAGTGAGACGGGGGGCACAGATACGCAGTATTTT. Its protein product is CASSETGGTDTQYF.

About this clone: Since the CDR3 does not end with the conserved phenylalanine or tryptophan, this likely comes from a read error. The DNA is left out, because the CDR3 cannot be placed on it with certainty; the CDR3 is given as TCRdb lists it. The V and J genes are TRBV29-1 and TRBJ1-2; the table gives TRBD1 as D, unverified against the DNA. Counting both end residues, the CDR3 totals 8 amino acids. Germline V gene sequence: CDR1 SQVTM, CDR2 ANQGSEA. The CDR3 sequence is CSVGSTGL.

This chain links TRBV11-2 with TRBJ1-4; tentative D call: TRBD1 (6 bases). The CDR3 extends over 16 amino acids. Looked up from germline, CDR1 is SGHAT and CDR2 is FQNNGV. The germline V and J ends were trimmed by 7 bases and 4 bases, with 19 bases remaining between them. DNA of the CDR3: TGTGCCAGCACCCTAGCTTCTGGCAGGGGTAATGAAAAACTGTTTTTT. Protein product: CASTLASGRGNEKLFF.